Listed below are T cell receptor beta chains from one sample, sequenced in a study of OX40 agonist ivuxolimab in advanced cancers. Libraries were prepared by immunoSEQ multiplex PCR; TCRdb keeps only in-frame clonotypes and omits some of them. This sample has about 46,000 clones, with approximately 80% found just once. The source material was CD4+ or CD8+ T cells sorted from blood, sampled in a trial of the OX40 agonist ivuxolimab. All receptors derive from an adult with an advanced solid tumor such as melanoma, head and neck, liver or kidney cancer. CDR3s include the opening cysteine and the closing phenylalanine or tryptophan. The D gene is left open where the match is weak. The listing skips clone size in some rows; elsewhere it reads once, few, many or a size class.

clone_size	j_call	v_call	d_call	cdr3_nt	cdr3_aa
once	TRBJ2-5	TRBV6-1	TRBD2	TGTGCCAGCAGTACTCGACTAGCGGGAGAAGAGACCCAGTACTTC	CASSTRLAGEETQYF
-	TRBJ1-5	TRBV7-9	-	TGTGCCGCTGGCGATTATAGCAATCAGCCCCAGCATTTT	CAAGDYSNQPQHF
once	TRBJ2-7	TRBV18	-	TGTGCCAGCTCACCACCGGTTAGGGACGAGCAGTACTTC	CASSPPVRDEQYF
-	TRBJ1-1	TRBV28	-	TGTGCCAGCAGTAACCAGGGTTGGACTGAAGCTTTCTTT	CASSNQGWTEAFF
-	TRBJ2-1	TRBV10-3	TRBD2	TGTGCCATCAGTAGGGGACTAGCGGGAGGAAATGAGCAGTTCTTC	CAISRGLAGGNEQFF
-	TRBJ2-1	TRBV2	TRBD2	TGTGCCAGCAGTTCGAAGCGGGAGGGCTCCTACAATGAGCAGTTCTTC	CASSSKREGSYNEQFF
few	TRBJ1-1	TRBV29-1	-	TGCAGCGTTTCACAGATGAACACTGAAGCTTTCTTT	CSVSQMNTEAFF
-	TRBJ2-5	TRBV5-4	TRBD2	TGTGCCAGCAACAAACCAAAACTAGCTAGCGGACTTCGGGAGACCCAGTACTTC	CASNKPKLASGLRETQYF
-	TRBJ2-2	TRBV9	-	TGTGCCAGCAGCGTAGTTGATACGGACACCGGGGAGCTGTTTTTT	CASSVVDTDTGELFF
-	TRBJ2-1	TRBV28	TRBD2	TGTGCCAGCAGTTTCTTCTGGACTAGCGGGGGATTAAACAATGAGCAGTTCTTC	CASSFFWTSGGLNNEQFF
-	TRBJ2-1	TRBV11-2	-	TGTGCCAGCAGCTTAGACTTCTCCTACAATGAGCAGTTCTTC	CASSLDFSYNEQFF
-	TRBJ1-6	TRBV6-5	-	TGTGCCAGCAGGGTCGACGGTAATTCACCCCTCCACTTT	CASRVDGNSPLHF
-	TRBJ1-1	TRBV5-4	-	TGTGCCAGCAGCTTGGGAGGACCCTCGAACACTGAAGCTTTCTTT	CASSLGGPSNTEAFF
-	TRBJ1-5	TRBV6-5	TRBD1	TGTGCCAGCAGGGGACAGGGACAGCCCCAGCATTTT	CASRGQGQPQHF
-	TRBJ1-2	TRBV6-1	-	TGTGCCAGCAAGACTTCTCGGGGCAGGGGTGATGGCTACACCTTC	CASKTSRGRGDGYTF
-	TRBJ1-2	TRBV19	TRBD1	TGTGCCAGTAGTATAGGCCCGGGGACAGACGACACAGCTAACTATGGCTACACCTTC	CASSIGPGTDDTANYGYTF
-	TRBJ1-1	TRBV5-5	-	TGTGCCAGCAGCTGGGGGGTAGGGACTGAAGCTTTCTTT	CASSWGVGTEAFF
few	TRBJ1-6	TRBV4-1	-	TGCGCCAGCAGCCTAGCCCCCGGACAAAGAATTTCACCCCTCCACTTT	CASSLAPGQRISPLHF
-	TRBJ2-3	TRBV5-4	-	TGTGCCAGCAGCTTGTCCCTAATGGATACGCAGTATTTT	CASSLSLMDTQYF
-	TRBJ2-2	TRBV2	-	TGTGCCAGCAGTGGACAGGGAGGGAACACCGGGGAGCTGTTTTTT	CASSGQGGNTGELFF
-	TRBJ2-7	TRBV25-1	-	TGTGCCAGCAGTGTTAGCGGAACCTACGAGCAGTACTTC	CASSVSGTYEQYF
-	TRBJ2-7	TRBV7-3	-	TGTGCCAGCAGCCCAGGAGGGGTACTAGGGGGCGAGCAGTACTTC	CASSPGGVLGGEQYF
-	TRBJ1-1	TRBV6-1	-	TGTGCCATCAGACACGAAGGGGATGAAGCTTTCTTT	CAIRHEGDEAFF
-	TRBJ1-1	TRBV18	-	TGTGCCAGCTCACTAGGACAGTACACTGAAGCTTTCTTT	CASSLGQYTEAFF
-	TRBJ1-2	TRBV7-2	-	TGTGCCAGCAGGGTAGCAGGGGCGGATGGCTACACCTTC	CASRVAGADGYTF
-	TRBJ2-2	TRBV2	TRBD2	TGTGCCAGCAGTGAAATAGCGGGGAACACCGGGGAGCTGTTTTTT	CASSEIAGNTGELFF
-	TRBJ2-5	TRBV7-6	TRBD2	TGTGCCAGCAGCCACCCAGGACTAGCGGGAGAGACCCAGTACTTC	CASSHPGLAGETQYF
-	TRBJ2-5	TRBV18	-	TGTGCCAGTCAGACGGAGCAAGAGACCCAGTACTTC	CASQTEQETQYF
-	TRBJ2-3	TRBV28	-	TGTGCCAGCAGTCCAGGGGGCACAGATACGCAGTATTTT	CASSPGGTDTQYF
-	TRBJ2-3	TRBV18	-	TGTGCCAGCTCACCAGGCACAGATACGCAGTATTTT	CASSPGTDTQYF
-	TRBJ2-3	TRBV7-8	TRBD1	TGTGCCAGCAGCTTAGGGACAGGGCTCACAGATACGCAGTATTTT	CASSLGTGLTDTQYF
once	TRBJ1-2	TRBV5-4	-	TGTGCCAGCAGCTTATCAAACAGGGTTGACGGTGGCTACACCTTC	CASSLSNRVDGGYTF
-	TRBJ2-7	TRBV5-6	TRBD2	TGTGCCAGCAGCCCGACTAGCGGGTGGGCCTCCTACGAGCAGTACTTC	CASSPTSGWASYEQYF
-	TRBJ1-1	TRBV27	-	TGTGCCAGCAGTTTTGACAGGCAGGGGACTGAAGCTTTCTTT	CASSFDRQGTEAFF
-	TRBJ1-6	TRBV30	-	TGTGCCTGGAGACCCCGGGGGGCGAGCTATAGTTCACCCCTCCACTTT	CAWRPRGASYSSPLHF
few	TRBJ1-4	TRBV10-3	TRBD1	TGTGCCTCTAGACAGGGAACTAATGAAAAACTGTTTTTT	CASRQGTNEKLFF
once	TRBJ2-3	TRBV9	-	TGTGCCAGCAGCGTAGGCTCTAGCGGCACAGATACGCAGTATTTT	CASSVGSSGTDTQYF
few	TRBJ1-1	TRBV27	-	TGTGCCAGCAGTTTAGTCTCCCCCCGGGGACGCCGGTGGGGCACTGAAGCTTTCTTT	CASSLVSPRGRRWGTEAFF
-	TRBJ2-5	TRBV27	-	TGTGCCAGCAGTCCCAGACCTCAAGAGACCCAGTACTTC	CASSPRPQETQYF
-	TRBJ1-1	TRBV5-1	-	TGCGCCAGCAGCGAACTGTTGAACACTGAAGCTTTCTTT	CASSELLNTEAFF
few	TRBJ1-1	TRBV10-1	TRBD1	TGCGCCAGCAGTGAAAGGACAGGCACTGAAGCTTTCTTT	CASSERTGTEAFF
-	TRBJ1-5	TRBV19	-	TGTGCCAGTAGTACCTCATCAGGGCTGCAGCCCCAGCATTTT	CASSTSSGLQPQHF
-	TRBJ2-7	TRBV19	-	TGTGCCAGTAGAGACAGACTATACGAGCAGTACTTC	CASRDRLYEQYF
-	TRBJ2-2	TRBV5-1	-	TGCGCCAGCACCCTAGACGGCGCGAACACCGGGGAGCTGTTTTTT	CASTLDGANTGELFF
-	TRBJ2-7	TRBV9	TRBD1	TGTGCCAGCAGCAGGGCCCTCACCGGGACAGGGTCCTACGAGCAGTACTTC	CASSRALTGTGSYEQYF
-	TRBJ2-5	TRBV6-1	-	TGTGCCAGCAGTTTGGAAGGTCTCGAGTACTTC	CASSLEGLEYF
-	TRBJ2-5	TRBV6-1	TRBD1	TGTGCCAGCAGACACAGGGGACAAGAGACCCAGTACTTC	CASRHRGQETQYF
-	TRBJ1-1	TRBV5-1	-	TGCGCCAGCAGCTTAATGGTGGGGACTGAAGCTTTCTTT	CASSLMVGTEAFF
-	TRBJ1-2	TRBV28	-	TGTGCCAGCACCAATACTTGGTGGGGCTACACCTTC	CASTNTWWGYTF
-	TRBJ2-3	TRBV27	-	TGTGCCAGCAGTAGTAAAACAGATACGCAGTATTTT	CASSSKTDTQYF
-	TRBJ1-1	TRBV18	-	TGTGCCAGCTCACCAGAGGGGTCGGAGACTGAAGCTTTCTTT	CASSPEGSETEAFF
few	TRBJ1-1	TRBV5-1	TRBD1	TGCGCCAGCAGCTTGGTACGAGGGGGCCTTGAAGCTTTCTTT	CASSLVRGGLEAFF